This T cell receptor (beta chain) stems from a study of shared clonotypes between healthy human individuals. For the study at large: Aged 18 to 49, the donors were two women and a few men.

As regards this clone: Its antigen is unknown.

Germline V gene sequence: CDR1 SNHLY, CDR2 FYNNEI. The V gene lost 1 base and the J gene lost 3 bases, with 6 bases spanning the gap. This CDR3 contains 13 residues. Study outcomes and limitations: Naive subsets tended to show greater estimated richness than memory subsets.

The assay was immunoSEQ multiplex PCR, and TCRdb's table has in-frame clones only and misses some. The repertoire holds approximately 700,000 clones, with around 73% as singletons. The donors, all of them Caucasian adults, lived in Nashville, Tennessee. Division of CD4+ cells produced a CD45RA+ naive subset and a CD45RA-negative memory subset. Sequencing used memory CD4+ T cells sorted from blood. Noted subset: CD45RA-negative fraction. The gene calls are TRBV2 and TRBJ1-2; D is unclear. The TCR was taken from a woman in her twenties or thirties in good health. Here the CDR3 reads CASSEERDYGYTF. The DNA of the CDR3 is TGTGCCAGCAGTGAAGAGCGGGACTATGGCTACACCTTC.